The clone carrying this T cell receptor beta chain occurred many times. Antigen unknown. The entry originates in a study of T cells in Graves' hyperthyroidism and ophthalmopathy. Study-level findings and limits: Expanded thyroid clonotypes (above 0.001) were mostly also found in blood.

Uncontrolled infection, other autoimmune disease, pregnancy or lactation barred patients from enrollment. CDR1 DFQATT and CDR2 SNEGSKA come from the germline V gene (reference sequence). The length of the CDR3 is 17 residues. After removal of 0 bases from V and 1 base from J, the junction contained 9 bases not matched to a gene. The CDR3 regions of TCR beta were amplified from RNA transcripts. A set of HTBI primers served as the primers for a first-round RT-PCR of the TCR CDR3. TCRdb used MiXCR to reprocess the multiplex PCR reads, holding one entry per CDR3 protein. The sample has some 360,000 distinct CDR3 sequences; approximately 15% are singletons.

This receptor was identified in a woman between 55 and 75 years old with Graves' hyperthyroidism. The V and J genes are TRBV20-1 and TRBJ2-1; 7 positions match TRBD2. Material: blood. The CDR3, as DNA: TGCAGTGCTAGAGAAGGGAGCGGGGCTTTTTCCTACAATGAGCAGTTCTTC. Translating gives CSAREGSGAFSYNEQFF.